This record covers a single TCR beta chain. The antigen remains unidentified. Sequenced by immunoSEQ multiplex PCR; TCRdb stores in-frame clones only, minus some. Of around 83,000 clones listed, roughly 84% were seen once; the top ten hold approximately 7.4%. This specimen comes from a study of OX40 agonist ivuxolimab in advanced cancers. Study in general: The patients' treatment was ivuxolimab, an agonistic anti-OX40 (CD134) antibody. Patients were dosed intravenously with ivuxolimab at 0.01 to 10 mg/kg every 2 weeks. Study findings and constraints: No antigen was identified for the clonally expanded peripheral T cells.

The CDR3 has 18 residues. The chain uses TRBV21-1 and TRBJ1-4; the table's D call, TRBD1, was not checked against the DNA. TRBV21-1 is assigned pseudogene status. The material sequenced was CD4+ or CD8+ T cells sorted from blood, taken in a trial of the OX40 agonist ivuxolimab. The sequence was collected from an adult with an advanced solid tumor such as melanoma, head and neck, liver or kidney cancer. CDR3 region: CASSKERDRDLTNEKLFF. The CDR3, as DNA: TGTGCCAGCAGCAAAGAGAGGGACAGGGACTTAACTAATGAAAAACTGTTTTTT.